The entry that follows covers one T cell receptor beta chain sequence. Its cognate antigen is unknown. At one boundary the junction diverges from the germline segment, which might be a read error. With a constant-region primer, TCR beta cDNA was made from roughly 500 ng of total RNA. For TCR beta, libraries were produced by three nested multiplex PCR rounds using slightly modified ARM-PCR. Amplification in the first two PCR rounds was performed using TRBV1-TRBV30 forward primers and a C-beta reverse primer for about 10 cycles each. TCRdb ran MiXCR on the multiplex PCR reads and lists one entry per CDR3 protein. The sample lists under 90,000 distinct CDR3 sequences; over 60% were seen once. The entry originates in a study of tumor-infiltrating lymphocytes in primary liver carcinoma. Study background: The yield of productive TCRbeta reads per sample was roughly 3.5 to 7.13 million and was similar across tissue types.

The CDR3 extends over 16 amino acids. Germline V gene sequence: CDR1 MGHRA, CDR2 YSYEKL. RNA and DNA were co-extracted from about 19-30 mg of unsorted bulk tissue. Every one of the tumor samples had a viable tumor cell content above 90%. Whole-study findings and limits: Between tumor regions, pairs overlapped more than tumor-adjacent and tumor-blood pairs did. Tumor specimens were characterized by a significantly higher top-250-clone fraction than blood (p = 0.039).

The rearrangement uses TRBV4-1 and TRBJ2-1; D ambiguous. What was sequenced was liver tumor tissue from sampling region 1. Sample subset: tumor region T1, superior pole. This clonotype originated in a man in his forties or fifties with primary liver carcinoma and hepatitis B virus infection. The CDR3 DNA reads TGCGCTAACAGCCAAGTAAGGAATAGACCGTCAGATGAGCAGTCCTTC. Encoded protein: CANSQVRNRPSDEQSF.